This T cell receptor beta chain was captured by sequencing in a study of cytomegalovirus exposure and HLA in healthy donors. The PCR had 60 Vbeta and 13 Jbeta primers. Profiling relied on immunoSEQ multiplex PCR, and the TCRdb table lists in-frame clones only, not all of them. The sample lists 210,000 or so clones, roughly 85% seen once, with 1.5% to 2% in the top ten. Germline CDR1 reads SGHTS; CDR2 reads YDEGEE. CDR3 length: 16 residues. Trimming cost V 4 bases and J 0 bases; bases outside gene matches: 10. This TCR was recovered from a man in his late teens or twenties in good health and CMV-seronegative. The rearrangement links TRBV5-8 to TRBJ2-7, with TRBD1 matching over 7 bases. Material for sequencing was PBMCs. CDR3 amino acids: CASSQATGSDSYEQYF. As DNA, the CDR3 is TGTGCCAGCAGCCAAGCGACAGGGTCCGACTCCTACGAGCAGTACTTC.